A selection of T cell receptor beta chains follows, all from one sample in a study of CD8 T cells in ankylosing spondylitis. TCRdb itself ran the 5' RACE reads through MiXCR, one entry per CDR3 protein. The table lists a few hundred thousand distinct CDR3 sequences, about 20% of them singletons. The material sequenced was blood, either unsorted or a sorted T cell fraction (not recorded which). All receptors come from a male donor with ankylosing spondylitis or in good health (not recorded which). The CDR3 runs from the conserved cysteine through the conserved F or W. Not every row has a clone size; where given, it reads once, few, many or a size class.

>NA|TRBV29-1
CSVEMVGAYGQYF
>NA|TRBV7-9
CASSPAGASEQYF
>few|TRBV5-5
CASSQSPNTEAFF
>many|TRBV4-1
CASSQVDSSYEQYF
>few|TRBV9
CASSSPRTGVGGYTF
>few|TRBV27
CASFGSYNEQFF
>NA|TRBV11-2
CASSYYSGGATDTQYF
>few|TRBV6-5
CASSYRGLNTEAFF
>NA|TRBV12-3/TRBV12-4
CASSPPVVMGSTDTQYF
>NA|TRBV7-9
CASSPPTKKETQYF
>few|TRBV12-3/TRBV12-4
CASSLVIVAGEQYF
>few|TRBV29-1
CSGGLHGETQYF
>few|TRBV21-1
CASSKASVGLETQYF
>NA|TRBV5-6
CASSLVDRANTGELFF
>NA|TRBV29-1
CSVVGQGDPYEQYF
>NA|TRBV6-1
CASSSLYTGTGGSYEQYF
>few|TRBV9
CASGREGGPSYNEQFF
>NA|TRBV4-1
CASSLTGGYDEQYF
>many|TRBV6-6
CASNIEPAGYEQYF
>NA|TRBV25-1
CASSEYGGDQPNIQYF
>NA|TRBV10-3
CAITDRGGGNTIYF
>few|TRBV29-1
CSVEAESYEQYF
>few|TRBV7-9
CASSFAGAHNEQFF
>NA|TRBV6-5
CASSYMGLAEIYEQYF
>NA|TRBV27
CASSSTGYGQETQYF
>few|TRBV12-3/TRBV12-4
CASSRNHGYTF
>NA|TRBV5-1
CASSNPPDTQYF
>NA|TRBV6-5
CASSLAGGQGEQFF
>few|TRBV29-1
CSVDVGQPNTGELFF
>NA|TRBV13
CASSFGDSISSLHF
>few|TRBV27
CASSTLAGGARGTQYF
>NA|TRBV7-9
CASQEVSYNEQFF
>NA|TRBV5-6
CASSSDGMATYEQYF
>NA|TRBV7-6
CASSLEEVTGIESRELFF
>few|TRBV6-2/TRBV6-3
CASSYSGTGGPDTQYF
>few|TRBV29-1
CSALTSGPYEQYF
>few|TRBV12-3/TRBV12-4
CASSPGLSGSQYF
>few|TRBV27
CASRITGTNQPQHF
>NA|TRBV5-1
CASSLWVGDTQYF
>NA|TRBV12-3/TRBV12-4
CASSLNPGELFF
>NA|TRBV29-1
CSVEFPGAYTDTQYF
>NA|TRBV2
CASSSGGLGTGELFF
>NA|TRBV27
CASSPGTGLVEQYF
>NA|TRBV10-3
CAIGTGDTEAFF
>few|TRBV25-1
CASSPPGQYDDTQYF
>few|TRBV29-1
CSVLVNTEAFF
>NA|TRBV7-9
CASSLRPIETQYF
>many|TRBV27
CASSSGLLGQGAWNEQFF
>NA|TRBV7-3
CASSLNDYSNQPQHF
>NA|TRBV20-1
CSARDEGWERGGQETQYF
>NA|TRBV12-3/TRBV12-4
CASSPGTVEAFF